One and the same sample provided the 20 T cell receptor beta chains below, sequenced in a study of persistence of HIV-infected CD4 T cells. Their specific antigens are unknown. Cells were stimulated with overlapping HIV-1 Gag 15-mer peptides. Sorting of responding CD4+ T cells relied on upregulated CD40 ligand together with CD69. Sequencing used immunoSEQ version 4 in survey mode. Sequenced by immunoSEQ multiplex PCR; TCRdb stores in-frame clones only, minus some. The data contain about 27,000 clones, approximately 79% of them singletons. Sequenced material: CD4+ T cells sorted from PBMCs after approximately 18-hour stimulation, taken from a patient who received antiretroviral therapy. Source of these receptors: an adult man with HIV who was CMV-seropositive.

This clone was detected once. This chain uses TRBV6-1 with TRBJ2-4; D not resolved. The CDR3 is 16 amino acids. CDR1 is MNHNS, CDR2 SASEGT, per germline. The V end lost 0 bases, the J end lost 2 bases, and 11 bases lay between the germline ends. The CDR3 spells CASSEAHNGPKNIQYF. CDR3 bases: TGTGCCAGCAGTGAAGCGCATAACGGGCCCAAAAACATTCAGTACTTC.

This sequence joins TRBV28 and TRBJ1-4, with no clear D. Trimming removed 6 bases at V and 3 bases at J, with 8 bases between. The CDR3 runs to 13 residues. From germline, CDR1 is MDHEN and CDR2 SYDVKM. CDR3 loop: CASRVGPNEKLFF. DNA of the CDR3: TGTGCCAGCAGGGTCGGACCTAATGAAAAACTGTTTTTT.

The count of this clone is one. The CDR3 coding sequence is TGTGCCAGCAGCACTCGACAGGGGGCGGATGAAAAACTGTTTTTT. Translation gives CASSTRQGADEKLFF. The rearrangement links TRBV4-2 to TRBJ1-4, with 10 nucleotides matching TRBD1. The trim removed 5 bases at V and 6 bases at J, leaving 6 bases unmatched. The CDR3 spans 15 residues. Per germline, CDR1 LGHNA and CDR2 YNFKEQ.

The chain links TRBV18 to TRBJ2-2; 11 bases map to TRBD2. The V gene end was trimmed by 3 bases and the J gene end by 3 bases; junction bases not matched to a gene: 9. The CDR3 runs 18 residues. The V gene's germline CDR1 is KGHSH and CDR2 LQKENI. CDR3 region: CASSPSGTSGRDTGELFF. The CDR3 nucleotides read TGTGCCAGCTCACCGTCCGGGACTAGCGGAAGAGACACCGGGGAGCTGTTTTTT.

This chain connects TRBV5-4 to TRBJ2-3; 9 bases align to TRBD2. Germline V gene data show CDR1 as SGHNT and CDR2 as YYREEE (reference sequence). V was clipped by 3 bases and J by 8 bases; unmatched bases: 13. This CDR3 has 16 amino acids. CDR3 in amino acids: CASSSLRGGVRGTQYF. The CDR3 DNA reads as TGTGCCAGCAGCTCCCTGCGCGGGGGGGTCCGAGGTACGCAGTATTTT.

J is TRBJ2-2 and V is TRBV12-3 or TRBV12-4; either TRBD1 or TRBD2 may fit D (5 bases each). This CDR3 is built from 13 residues. Trimming shortened V by 6 bases and J by 7 bases, and 12 bases separated the two germline ends. The CDR3 sequence: CASSGTNYGELFF. DNA for the CDR3: TGTGCCAGCAGCGGGACCAACTACGGGGAGCTGTTTTTT.

The chain employs TRBV18 and TRBJ1-5; 8 bases agree with TRBD1. The V and J ends lost 4 bases and 0 bases, in that order; junction bases with no gene match: 2. The CDR3 runs to 15 residues. Germline CDR1 KGHSH, CDR2 LQKENI. CDR3 sequence: CASSQGQGSNQPQHF. The CDR3 DNA reads as TGTGCCAGCTCACAAGGACAGGGTAGCAATCAGCCCCAGCATTTT.

This rearrangement joins TRBV5-1 to TRBJ2-7, with 7 bases matching TRBD1. After removal of 4 bases from V and 4 bases from J, the junction contained 14 bases not matched to a gene. Per the germline V gene, CDR1 is SGHRS and CDR2 is YFSETQ. CDR3 length: 16 amino acids. The CDR3 DNA is TGCGCCAGCAGCACCCGACAGGGTAAGGGGTCTTACGAGCAGTACTTC. Translated: CASSTRQGKGSYEQYF.

J is TRBJ1-3 and V is TRBV29-1, with 8 bases lining up with TRBD1. V trimming: 6 bases; J trimming: 0 bases; junction bases outside the gene matches: 1. The germline CDR1 and CDR2 sequences are SQVTM and ANQGSEA. CDR3 size: 13 residues. The CDR3 loop reads CSVTGGSGNTIYF. The CDR3 DNA sequence: TGCAGCGTAACAGGGGGCTCTGGAAACACCATATATTTT.

The V call is TRBV5-4, the J call TRBJ2-5; possibly TRBD1 or TRBD2 for D (6 bases each). There are 15 residues in the CDR3. V dropped 0 bases and J dropped 6 bases, with 15 bases sitting between them. Germline values: CDR1 SGHNT, CDR2 YYREEE (reference sequence). The CDR3 spells CASSLAGGELKTQYF. Here the CDR3 DNA reads TGTGCCAGCAGCTTGGCCGGGGGCGAGCTGAAGACCCAGTACTTC.

The CDR3 loop is CASSYAEGLGEAFF. In DNA, the CDR3 is TGTGCCAGCAGTTACGCGGAGGGACTGGGTGAAGCTTTCTTT. V gene TRBV6-5 combines with J gene TRBJ1-1, with D possibly matching TRBD1 (5 bases). Germline V gene data show CDR1 as MNHEY and CDR2 as SVGAGI. The CDR3 covers 14 residues. V was trimmed by 2 bases and J by 7 bases, leaving 14 bases between them.

The chain carries TRBV6-5 and TRBJ1-3; 9 positions agree with TRBD1. The CDR3 loop spans 13 amino acids. CDR1 MNHEY and CDR2 SVGAGI come from the germline V gene. After removal of 4 bases from V and 6 bases from J, the junction contained 1 base not matched to a gene. CDR3 sequence reads: CASSWDRVNTIYF. Written as DNA, the CDR3 is TGTGCCAGCAGTTGGGACAGGGTAAACACCATATATTTT.

The rearrangement joins TRBV7-2 to TRBJ2-1; maybe TRBD2 (6 bases). V was pared by 1 base and J by 7 bases, with 17 bases between. There are 16 residues in the CDR3. CDR1 is SGHTA, CDR2 FQGNSA, per germline. Written as DNA, the CDR3 is TGTGCCAGCAGCTTAGGGGGCGGAGCGGGCCTAAATGAGCAGTTCTTC. It translates to CASSLGGGAGLNEQFF.

The rearrangement links TRBV5-1 to TRBJ2-2, with 16 bases lining up with TRBD2. The V and J ends lost 3 bases and 5 bases, in that order; junction bases with no gene match: 7. The length of the CDR3 is 18 residues. Looked up from germline, CDR1 is SGHRS and CDR2 is YFSETQ. Here the CDR3 DNA reads TGCGCCAGCAGCTCCGGGACTAGCGGGGGGGCCGGGACCGGGGAGCTGTTTTTT. As protein: CASSSGTSGGAGTGELFF.

This clone was seen a single time. The chain combines TRBV5-1 with TRBJ2-2; the match to TRBD2 covers 14 bases. CDR1 and CDR2 (germline): SGHRS, YFSETQ. V shed 1 base, J shed 0 bases, and the junction held 2 bases outside the gene matches. The CDR3 extends over 18 amino acids. The CDR3 spells CASSLTTSGGANTGELFF. As DNA, the CDR3 is TGCGCCAGCAGCTTGACGACTAGCGGGGGGGCGAACACCGGGGAGCTGTTTTTT.

In this sample, this clone turned up once. V usage is TRBV4-1 and J usage is TRBJ2-7; either TRBD1 or TRBD2 may fit D (7 bases each). Trimming removed 5 bases from V and 2 bases from J, with 16 bases in between. The CDR3 runs to 15 residues. CDR1 MGHRA and CDR2 YSYEKL come from the germline V gene. The CDR3 bases are TGCGCCAGCAGCGGGGGGGACAGATACGCCTACGAGCAGTACTTC. Its translation is CASSGGDRYAYEQYF.

The CDR3 region is CASSYDSFYEQYF. CDR3 in DNA: TGTGCCAGCAGCTACGACAGCTTCTACGAGCAGTACTTC. The chain couples TRBV6-5 to TRBJ2-7, with TRBD1 as a possible D gene (5 bases). The CDR3 spans 13 residues. Germline V gene sequence: CDR1 MNHEY, CDR2 SVGAGI. V gave up 6 bases and J gave up 3 bases, with 12 bases separating them.

The chain employs TRBV12-3 or TRBV12-4 and TRBJ2-1; TRBD2 aligns across 9 bases. With 7 bases clipped from V and 7 bases from J, the junction kept 5 bases outside the gene matches. The CDR3 contains 13 residues. In DNA, the CDR3 is TGTGCCAGCATTCTAAGCGGGGGGAATGAGCAGTTCTTC. It codes for CASILSGGNEQFF.

The J gene is TRBJ1-6, the V gene TRBV7-2; TRBD1 aligns across 9 bases. V lost 5 bases to trimming and J lost 7 bases; unmatched junction nucleotides: 9. The germline CDR1 and CDR2 sequences are SGHTA and FQGNSA. The CDR3 consists of 16 residues. The CDR3: CASSRTGARRNSPLHF. DNA for the CDR3: TGTGCCAGCAGCAGGACAGGGGCTAGAAGAAATTCACCCCTCCACTTT.

V is TRBV6-4 and J is TRBJ2-7; 8 bases fit TRBD1. Unmatched junction bases numbered 5, after V lost 3 bases and J lost 4 bases. Germline values: CDR1 MRHNA, CDR2 SNTAGT. The CDR3 has 14 amino acids. The CDR3: CASSEPGTGYEQYF. CDR3 nucleotides: TGTGCCAGCAGTGAACCCGGGACAGGATACGAGCAGTACTTC.